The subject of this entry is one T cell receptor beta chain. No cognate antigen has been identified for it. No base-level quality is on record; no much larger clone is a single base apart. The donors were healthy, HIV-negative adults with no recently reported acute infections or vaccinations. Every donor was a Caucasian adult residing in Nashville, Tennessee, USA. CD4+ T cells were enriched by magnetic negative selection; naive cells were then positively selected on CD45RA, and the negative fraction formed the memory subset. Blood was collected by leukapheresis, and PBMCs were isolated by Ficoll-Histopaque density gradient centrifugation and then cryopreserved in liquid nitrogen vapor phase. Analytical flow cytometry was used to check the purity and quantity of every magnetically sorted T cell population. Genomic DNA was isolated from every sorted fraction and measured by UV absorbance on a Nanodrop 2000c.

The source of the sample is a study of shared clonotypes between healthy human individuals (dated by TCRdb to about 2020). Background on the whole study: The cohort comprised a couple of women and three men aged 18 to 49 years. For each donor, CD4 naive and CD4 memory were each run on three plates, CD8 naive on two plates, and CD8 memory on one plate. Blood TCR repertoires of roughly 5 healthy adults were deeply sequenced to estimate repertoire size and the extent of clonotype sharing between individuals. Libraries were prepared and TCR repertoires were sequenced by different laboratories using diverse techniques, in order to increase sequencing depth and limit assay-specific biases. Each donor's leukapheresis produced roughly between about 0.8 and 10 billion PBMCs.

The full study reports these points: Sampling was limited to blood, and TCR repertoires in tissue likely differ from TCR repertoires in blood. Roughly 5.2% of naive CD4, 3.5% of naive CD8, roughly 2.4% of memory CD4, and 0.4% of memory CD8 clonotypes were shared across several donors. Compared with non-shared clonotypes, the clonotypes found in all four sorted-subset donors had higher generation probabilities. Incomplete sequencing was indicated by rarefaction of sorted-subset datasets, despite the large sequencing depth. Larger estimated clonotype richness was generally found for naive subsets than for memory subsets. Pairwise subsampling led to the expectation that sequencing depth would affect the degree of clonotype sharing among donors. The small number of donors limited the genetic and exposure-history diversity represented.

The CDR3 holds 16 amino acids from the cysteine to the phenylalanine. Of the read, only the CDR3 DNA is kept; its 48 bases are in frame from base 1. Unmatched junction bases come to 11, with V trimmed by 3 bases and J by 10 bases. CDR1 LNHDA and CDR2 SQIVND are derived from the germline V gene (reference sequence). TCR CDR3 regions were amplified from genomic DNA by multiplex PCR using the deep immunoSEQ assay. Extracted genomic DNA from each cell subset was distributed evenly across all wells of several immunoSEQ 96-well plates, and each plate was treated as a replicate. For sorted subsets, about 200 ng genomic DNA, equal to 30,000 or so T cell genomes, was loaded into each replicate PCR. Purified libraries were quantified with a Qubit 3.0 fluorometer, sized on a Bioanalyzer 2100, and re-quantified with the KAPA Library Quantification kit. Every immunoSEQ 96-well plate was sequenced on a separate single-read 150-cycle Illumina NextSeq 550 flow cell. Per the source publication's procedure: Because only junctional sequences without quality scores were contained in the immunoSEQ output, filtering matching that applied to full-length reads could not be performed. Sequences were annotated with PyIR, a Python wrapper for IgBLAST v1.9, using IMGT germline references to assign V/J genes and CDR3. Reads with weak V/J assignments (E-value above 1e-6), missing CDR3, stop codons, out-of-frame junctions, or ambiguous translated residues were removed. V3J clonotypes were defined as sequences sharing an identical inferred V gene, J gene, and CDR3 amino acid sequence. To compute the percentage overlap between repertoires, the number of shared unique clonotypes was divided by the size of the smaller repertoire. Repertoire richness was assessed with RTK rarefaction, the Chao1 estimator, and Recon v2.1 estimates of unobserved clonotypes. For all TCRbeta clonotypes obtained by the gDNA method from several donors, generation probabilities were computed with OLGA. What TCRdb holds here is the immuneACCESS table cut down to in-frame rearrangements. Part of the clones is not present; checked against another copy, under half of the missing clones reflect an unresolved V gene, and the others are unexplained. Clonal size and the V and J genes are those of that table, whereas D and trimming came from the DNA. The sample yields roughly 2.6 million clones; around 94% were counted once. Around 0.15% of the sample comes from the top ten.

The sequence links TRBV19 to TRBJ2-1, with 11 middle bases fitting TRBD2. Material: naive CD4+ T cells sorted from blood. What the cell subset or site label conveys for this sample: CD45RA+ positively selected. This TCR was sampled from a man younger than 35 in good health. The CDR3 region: CASSIGVAGGPREQFF. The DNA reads TGTGCCAGTAGTATTGGGGTAGCGGGAGGGCCTAGAGAGCAGTTCTTC. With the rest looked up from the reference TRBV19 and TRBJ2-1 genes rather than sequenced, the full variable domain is DGGITQSPKYLFRKEGQNVTLSCEQNLNHDAMYWYRQDPGQGLRLIYYSQIVNDFQKGDIAEGYSVSREKKESFPLTVTSAQKNPTAFYLCASSIGVAGGPREQFFGPGTRLTVL.